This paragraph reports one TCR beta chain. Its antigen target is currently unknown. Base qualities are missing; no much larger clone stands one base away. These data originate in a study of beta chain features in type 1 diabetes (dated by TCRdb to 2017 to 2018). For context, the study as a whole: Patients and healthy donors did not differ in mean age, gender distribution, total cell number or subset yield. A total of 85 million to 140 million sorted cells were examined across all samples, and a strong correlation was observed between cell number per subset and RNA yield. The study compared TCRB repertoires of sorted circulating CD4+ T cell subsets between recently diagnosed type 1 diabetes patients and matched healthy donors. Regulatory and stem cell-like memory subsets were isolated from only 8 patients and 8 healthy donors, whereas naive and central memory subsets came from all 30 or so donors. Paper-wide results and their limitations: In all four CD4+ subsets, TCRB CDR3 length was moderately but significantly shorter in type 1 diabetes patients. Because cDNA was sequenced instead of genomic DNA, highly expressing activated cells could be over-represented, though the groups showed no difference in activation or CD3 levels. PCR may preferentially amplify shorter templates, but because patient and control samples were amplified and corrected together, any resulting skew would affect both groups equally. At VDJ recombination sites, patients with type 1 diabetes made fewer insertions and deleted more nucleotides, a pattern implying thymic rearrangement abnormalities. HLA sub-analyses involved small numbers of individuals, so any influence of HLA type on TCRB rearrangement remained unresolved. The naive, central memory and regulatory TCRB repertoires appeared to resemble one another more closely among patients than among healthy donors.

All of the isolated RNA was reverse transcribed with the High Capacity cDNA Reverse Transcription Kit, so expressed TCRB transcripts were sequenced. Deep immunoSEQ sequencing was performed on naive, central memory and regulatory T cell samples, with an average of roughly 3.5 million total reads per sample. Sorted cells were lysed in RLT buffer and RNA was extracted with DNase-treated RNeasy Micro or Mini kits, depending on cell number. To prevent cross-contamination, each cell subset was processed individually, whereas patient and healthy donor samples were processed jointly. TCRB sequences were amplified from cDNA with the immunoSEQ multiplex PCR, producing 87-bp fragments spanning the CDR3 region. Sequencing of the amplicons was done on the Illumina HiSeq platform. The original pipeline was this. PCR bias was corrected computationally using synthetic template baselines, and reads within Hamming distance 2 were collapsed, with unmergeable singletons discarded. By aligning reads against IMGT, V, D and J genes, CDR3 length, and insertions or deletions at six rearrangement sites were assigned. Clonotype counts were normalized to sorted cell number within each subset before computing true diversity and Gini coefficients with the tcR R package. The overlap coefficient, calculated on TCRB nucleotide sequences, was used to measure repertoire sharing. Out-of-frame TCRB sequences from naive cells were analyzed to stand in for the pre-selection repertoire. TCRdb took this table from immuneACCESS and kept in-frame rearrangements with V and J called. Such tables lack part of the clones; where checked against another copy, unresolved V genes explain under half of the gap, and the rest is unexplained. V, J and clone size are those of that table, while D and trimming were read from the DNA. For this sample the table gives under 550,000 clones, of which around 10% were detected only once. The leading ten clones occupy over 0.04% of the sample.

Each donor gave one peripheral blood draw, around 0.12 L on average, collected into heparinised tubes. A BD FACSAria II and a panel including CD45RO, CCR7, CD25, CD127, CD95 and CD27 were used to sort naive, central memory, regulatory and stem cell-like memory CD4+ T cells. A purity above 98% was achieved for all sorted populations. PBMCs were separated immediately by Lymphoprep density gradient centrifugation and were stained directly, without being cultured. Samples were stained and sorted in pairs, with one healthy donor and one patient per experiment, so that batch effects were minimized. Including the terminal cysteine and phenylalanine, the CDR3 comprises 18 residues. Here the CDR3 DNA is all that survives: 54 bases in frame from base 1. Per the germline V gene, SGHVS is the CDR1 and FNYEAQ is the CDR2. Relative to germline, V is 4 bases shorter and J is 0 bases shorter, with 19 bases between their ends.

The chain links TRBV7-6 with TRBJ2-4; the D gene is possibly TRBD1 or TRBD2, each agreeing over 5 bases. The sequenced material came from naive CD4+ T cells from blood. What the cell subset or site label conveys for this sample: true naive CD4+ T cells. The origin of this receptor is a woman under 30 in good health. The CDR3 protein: CASSSAMTGPRAKNIQYF. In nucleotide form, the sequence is TGTGCCAGCAGCTCTGCGATGACGGGGCCCCGAGCCAAAAACATTCAGTACTTC.